This entry lists 9 T cell receptor beta chains sequenced from one sample in a study of cytomegalovirus exposure and HLA in healthy donors. The study ran its PCR with 60 Vbeta and 13 Jbeta primers. This table comes from immunoSEQ multiplex PCR, and its TCRdb copy is limited to in-frame clones, with some not included. The profile shows about 140,000 clones, almost 85% of them singletons. Sequencing was done on a sample of PBMCs. The source is a man between 25 and 39 years old in good health and CMV-seropositive.

The V and J genes are TRBV5-1 and TRBJ2-1, with TRBD1 as a possible D gene (6 bases). V lost 3 bases and J lost 0, with 10 bases in between. CDR3 size: 15 residues. The germline V gene encodes CDR1 SGHRS and CDR2 YFSETQ. The CDR3 nucleotides read TGCGCCAGCAGCTCGACAGGAGGCTCCTACAATGAGCAGTTCTTC. Its translation: CASSSTGGSYNEQFF.

The chain has TRBV28 and TRBJ1-5; 7 bases are shared with TRBD1. The CDR3 runs 14 residues. Germline V gives CDR1 MDHEN, CDR2 SYDVKM. After removal of 5 bases from V and 2 bases from J, the junction contained 3 bases not matched to a gene. In nucleotides, the CDR3 is TGTGCCAGCAGTCCTGGACAGGGCAATCAGCCCCAGCATTTT. Encoded protein: CASSPGQGNQPQHF. Full variable domain (rest looked up from reference TRBV28 and TRBJ1-5): DVKVTQSSRYLVKRTGEKVFLECVQDMDHENMFWYRQDPGLGLRLIYFSYDVKMKEKGDIPEGYSVSREKKERFSLILESASTNQTSMYLCASSPGQGNQPQHFGDGTRLSIL.

CDR3 sequence reads: CASSERGYGYTF. CDR3 DNA: TGTGCCAGCAGTGAACGGGGGTACGGCTACACCTTC. This chain links TRBV2 with TRBJ1-2, with D perhaps TRBD1 (5 bases). V dropped 2 bases and J dropped 8 bases, with 9 bases sitting between them. CDR3 length: 12 residues. Germline V lookup: CDR1 SNHLY, CDR2 FYNNEI.

A word on this clone: Other DNA sequences in this sample translate to the same CDR3. The rearrangement uses TRBV5-1 and TRBJ2-7; 14 bases match TRBD2. V dropped 4 bases and J dropped 3; count of bases not matched to a gene: 3. The CDR3 sequence is 15 residues long. The germline V gene has CDR1 SGHRS and CDR2 YFSETQ. CDR3 sequence (DNA): TGCGCCAGCAGCCTCGGGACTAGCGGGAGCTACGAGCAGTACTTC. Translation gives CASSLGTSGSYEQYF.

This clone was picked up one time. The CDR3 loop reads CASLRGGQGKYEQYF. DNA for the CDR3: TGTGCCAGCCTTCGAGGTGGACAGGGAAAGTACGAGCAGTACTTC. The chain employs TRBV6-1 and TRBJ2-7, with TRBD1 matching over 8 bases. From germline, CDR1 is MNHNS and CDR2 SASEGT. Unmatched junction bases numbered 13, after V lost 8 bases and J lost 4 bases. This CDR3 region has 15 residues.

CDR3 sequence (DNA): TGTGCCAGCAGCTTAGTGCAGGCCCCAGGGCAGCCCCAGCATTTT. This gives the protein CASSLVQAPGQPQHF. This chain uses TRBV7-2 with TRBJ1-5; D is possibly TRBD1 (5 bases). There are 15 residues in the CDR3. CDR1 is SGHTA and CDR2 is FQGNSA in the germline V gene. V shed 1 base and J shed 7 bases, with 14 bases lying between them.

Only a few counts were recorded for this clone. The chain employs TRBV2 and TRBJ2-6, with TRBD1 identical over 8 bases. Trimming removed 4 bases from V and 2 bases from J; junction bases left unmatched: 1. Per the germline V gene, CDR1 is SNHLY and CDR2 is FYNNEI. The CDR3 loop spans 15 amino acids. DNA for the CDR3: TGTGCCAGCAGTGCAGGGGGCGCTGGGGCCAACGTCCTGACTTTC. Protein product: CASSAGGAGANVLTF.

The chain uses TRBV7-9 and TRBJ1-4; TRBD1 aligns across 8 bases. In germline, CDR1 is SEHNR, CDR2 FQNEAQ (reference sequence). Trimming at V came to 5 bases and at J to 0 bases, leaving 11 bases not matched to a gene. The CDR3 is 18 amino acids. CDR3 in amino acids: CASSPGRQGSSTNEKLFF. CDR3 in DNA: TGTGCCAGCAGCCCCGGAAGACAGGGGTCTTCAACTAATGAAAAACTGTTTTTT.

This clone was detected once. The CDR3 nucleotides read TGTGCCAGCAGCTTAACCACAGGGTTCTCAAATCAGCCCCAGCATTTT. Translating it yields CASSLTTGFSNQPQHF. The V and J genes are TRBV11-2 and TRBJ1-5; tentative D call: TRBD1 (6 bases). The V gene lost 2 bases and the J gene lost 4 bases, with 15 bases spanning the gap. The CDR3 loop spans 16 amino acids. CDR1 is SGHAT, CDR2 FQNNGV, per germline.